This TCR beta chain is from a study of T cells in women clearing cervical HPV infection. Study-level information: Blood came at first lesion visit for cases, post-clearance for controls.

Comments on this clone: The read ends 3 residues before the CDR3 terminus; that terminus is restored from the germline J gene.

Germline assignment: CDR1 SNHLY and CDR2 FYNNEI. CDR3 length: 15 amino acids. TCR beta CDR3 amplified by multiplex PCR from roughly 1,300 ng genomic DNA. Produced via immunoSEQ multiplex PCR; TCRdb's table is partial and in-frame only. The table lists 20,000 to 30,000 clones. The receptor was isolated from a woman between 18 and 70 years old with a cervical HPV16 infection that either progressed to CIN3+ or cleared (not recorded which). Sequenced input: blood buffy coat. The rearrangement joins TRBV2 to TRBJ2-2; TRBD1 or TRBD2 may be the D gene (6 bases each). Incomplete CDR3 DNA: TGTGCCAGCAGTGACCCAGGGGAGGCTAATGAAAAG. This sequence encodes CASSDPGEANEK. In full, the CDR3 is CASSDPGEANEKLFF.